A single sample is the source of the 18 T cell receptor beta chains below, sequenced in a study of T cell changes during pregnancy in multiple sclerosis. Assay used: immunoSEQ multiplex PCR; TCRdb lists only in-frame clones, some missing. The data contain some 67,000 clones, approximately 92% of them singletons. The specimen comprised peripheral blood, sampled in the first trimester of pregnancy. All receptors derive from a female donor with multiple sclerosis, enrolled in a pregnancy study.

V is TRBV7-9 and J is TRBJ1-5; 7 bases match TRBD1. The CDR3 covers 14 residues. V lost 4 bases to trimming and J lost 8 bases; unmatched junction nucleotides: 8. Germline loops: CDR1 SEHNR, CDR2 FQNEAQ (reference sequence). The CDR3 nucleotides are TGTGCCAGCAGCTCCGACAGGGAAGTGAAGCCCCAGCATTTT. Residues: CASSSDREVKPQHF.

The chain employs TRBV5-1 and TRBJ1-2; 10 nucleotides line up with TRBD1. V lost 3 bases to trimming and J lost 2 bases; unmatched junction nucleotides: 4. CDR1 is SGHRS, CDR2 YFSETQ, per germline. The CDR3 has 15 residues. CDR3 sequence: CASSSRQGANYGYTF. The CDR3 DNA is TGCGCCAGCAGCTCGAGACAGGGGGCAAACTATGGCTACACCTTC.

J is TRBJ1-4 and V is TRBV18; a weak D match, TRBD1 (6 bases). CDR1 is KGHSH, CDR2 LQKENI, per germline. The CDR3 consists of 20 residues. V lost 0 bases and J 1 base, leaving 21 bases between the germline ends. CDR3 loop: CASSPPPSPQGGLTNEKLFF. Written as DNA, the CDR3 is TGTGCCAGCTCACCACCCCCCTCCCCACAGGGAGGGTTAACTAATGAAAAACTGTTTTTT.

The V and J genes are TRBV30 and TRBJ2-1; TRBD2 is a possible D gene (6 bases). Germline values: CDR1 GTSNPN, CDR2 SVGIG (reference sequence). Between the trimmed V and J ends, which lost 2 bases and 3 bases, there was a span of 14 bases. The CDR3 has 15 residues. The chain's CDR3 is CAWSLLSGVYNEQFF. CDR3 nucleotide sequence: TGTGCCTGGAGTTTACTCTCGGGGGTCTACAATGAGCAGTTCTTC.

The V call is TRBV10-3, the J call TRBJ2-5; D gene uncertain. CDR3 length equals 16 residues. Trimming cost V 10 bases and J 1 base, with 22 bases left between them. Germline V gene lookup returns CDR1 ENHRY and CDR2 SYGVKD. The CDR3 region has the DNA TGTGCCACCAGCAGCCTCCCAGGTCCACTCCAAGAGACCCAGTACTTC. Translated, it gives CATSSLPGPLQETQYF.

The V gene is TRBV4-1, the J gene TRBJ2-7; D unresolved. The V and J ends lost 2 bases and 3 bases respectively, with 8 bases between them. CDR3 size: 13 residues. Germline values: CDR1 MGHRA, CDR2 YSYEKL. CDR3 protein: CASSQNYNYEQYF. The CDR3 DNA reads TGCGCCAGCAGCCAAAACTATAACTACGAGCAGTACTTC.

The V and J genes are TRBV28 and TRBJ2-1; D not certain. The CDR3 runs to 13 residues. V was cut by 5 bases and J by 1 base, with 6 bases left in between. The germline V gene encodes CDR1 MDHEN and CDR2 SYDVKM. The CDR3 bases are TGTGCCAGCAGTCGAGCATCCTACAATGAGCAGTTCTTC. It is translated as CASSRASYNEQFF.

This clone was seen once. The chain carries TRBV5-1 and TRBJ2-1; 12 bases are shared with TRBD2. The CDR3 covers 15 residues. V gave up 2 bases and J gave up 4 bases; unmatched junction bases: 1. Germline CDR1 is SGHRS and CDR2 is YFSETQ. The CDR3 coding sequence is TGCGCCAGCAGCTTCGGGACTAGCGGGTACAATGAGCAGTTCTTC. It encodes CASSFGTSGYNEQFF.

J is TRBJ2-1 and V is TRBV9; possibly TRBD2 for D (6 bases). Germline CDR1 SGDLS, CDR2 YYNGEE. The CDR3 loop spans 16 amino acids. V was cut by 0 bases and J by 1 base, with 11 bases left in between. The chain's CDR3 is CASSVGPRGSYNEQFF. CDR3 nucleotides: TGTGCCAGCAGCGTAGGTCCTCGGGGGTCCTACAATGAGCAGTTCTTC.

The chain recombines TRBV7-2 with TRBJ2-1, with D hard to call. CDR1 and CDR2 (germline): SGHTA, FQGNSA. The ends were cut back, 8 bases at V and 6 bases at J, with 8 bases in the middle. The CDR3 length is 11 residues. In DNA, the CDR3 is TGTGCCAGCCGGAGCAGCAATGAGCAGTTCTTC. This gives the protein CASRSSNEQFF.

The rearrangement joins TRBV5-1 to TRBJ2-7, with no clear D. This CDR3 contains 15 residues. The germline CDR1 and CDR2 sequences are SGHRS and YFSETQ. V dropped 0 bases and J dropped 0 bases, with 10 bases sitting between them. The CDR3 DNA sequence: TGCGCCAGCAGCTTGGGCGGTATCCTCTCCTACGAGCAGTACTTC. Encoded protein: CASSLGGILSYEQYF.

The rearrangement uses TRBV7-7 and TRBJ2-5; 9 positions agree with TRBD2. Germline loops: CDR1 SSHAT, CDR2 FNYEAQ (reference sequence). The CDR3 has 15 amino acids. With V trimmed by 5 bases and J by 3 bases, 7 bases remained unmatched. DNA of the CDR3: TGTGCCAGCAGCCTCGATAGCGGGGGAGAAGAGACCCAGTACTTC. Translated, it gives CASSLDSGGEETQYF.

On this clone itself: Compared with germline, one end of the junction differs, possibly owing to a read error. J is TRBJ1-3 and V is TRBV9; no clear D. The CDR3 totals 14 residues. Germline V gives CDR1 SGDLS, CDR2 YYNGEE. The CDR3: CASSVAGSANTIYF. CDR3 sequence (DNA): TGTGCCAGCAGCGTAGCGGGGTCTGCAAACACCATATATTTT.

This chain joins TRBV6-7 and TRBJ2-1, with D maybe TRBD1 (7 bases). TRBV6-7 is flagged as an ORF with uncertain function. The germline V and J ends were trimmed by 6 bases and 2 bases, with 17 bases remaining between them. The CDR3 loop spans 16 amino acids. The CDR3 nucleotides read TGTGCCAGCAGGATCGGGCAGGGGGGTACCTACAATGAGCAGTTCTTC. Translated: CASRIGQGGTYNEQFF.

The chain couples TRBV4-2 to TRBJ1-4; tentatively, D is TRBD1 (5 bases). Germline-derived CDR1 and CDR2 are LGHNA and YNFKEQ. V was clipped by 6 bases and J by 5 bases, with 10 bases between them. CDR3 length: 13 residues. DNA of the CDR3: TGTGCCAGCAGGGGGTCAGGGAATGAAAAACTGTTTTTT. Its protein is CASRGSGNEKLFF.

The CDR3 sequence is CASSQALDRPYEQYF. CDR3 DNA: TGCGCCAGCAGCCAAGCTCTGGACAGGCCCTACGAGCAGTACTTC. This chain uses TRBV4-1 with TRBJ2-7; 7 nucleotides match TRBD1. CDR1 and CDR2 (germline): MGHRA, YSYEKL. The CDR3 has 15 amino acids. The V segment lost 1 base and the J segment 2 bases; nucleotides outside the gene matches: 5.

This clone was found a few times. V and J are TRBV6-1 and TRBJ1-2; no clear D. V lost 4 bases, J lost 0 bases, and 6 bases lay in between. Germline V gene sequence: CDR1 MNHNS, CDR2 SASEGT. The CDR3 loop spans 13 amino acids. The CDR3 nucleotides are TGTGCCAGCAGTGGGTCGGCTAACTATGGCTACACCTTC. Amino acid sequence: CASSGSANYGYTF.

The CDR3 bases are TGTGCCAGCAGCAGACTCCCAGGGGACTCTGGAAACACCATATATTTT. The encoded protein is CASSRLPGDSGNTIYF. V and J are TRBV28 and TRBJ1-3; possibly TRBD1 for D (6 bases). This CDR3 has 16 residues. In germline, CDR1 is MDHEN, CDR2 SYDVKM. Trimming removed 6 bases at V and 0 bases at J, with 15 bases between.